The 13 T cell receptor beta chains below come from one sample, sequenced in a study of metastatic and nonmetastatic thyroid tumors. With MiXCR, TCRdb reprocessed the PCR reads. The sample yields about 33,000 clones, roughly a sixth seen once. The entire patient cohort was treatment-naive prior to thyroid surgery. The sequencing sample was made of blood. These receptors all come from a male donor with papillary thyroid cancer or a benign thyroid nodule (not recorded which). Some clones in this sample may be carry-over from other donors' samples.

The sample holds many counts of this clone. A read error is possible here, since a much larger clone lies one base away. This specimen includes other DNA sequences encoding the same CDR3. The chain joins TRBV13 to TRBJ2-3, with D possibly TRBD1 on 6 matching bases. V dropped 1 base and J dropped 7 bases, with 12 bases sitting between them. Germline V gives CDR1 PRHDT, CDR2 FYEKMQ (reference sequence). The CDR3 sequence is 14 residues long. The CDR3 loop is CASSLEGVANTQYF. In DNA, the CDR3 is TGTGCCAGCAGCTTAGAGGGGGTTGCGAATACGCAGTATTTT.

This clone was recorded a few times. The rearrangement joins TRBV28 to TRBJ2-5, with D possibly being TRBD1 (7 bases). Per germline, CDR1 MDHEN and CDR2 SYDVKM. Trimming shortened V by 7 bases and J by 9 bases, and 21 bases separated the two germline ends. CDR3 length: 14 amino acids. CDR3 DNA: TGTGCCAGCACCTCGACAGGGAGGTTTTCGGCCCAGTACTTC. Protein product: CASTSTGRFSAQYF. The full variable domain, in which reference TRBV28 and TRBJ2-5 provide the parts outside the CDR3, is DVKVTQSSRYLVKRTGEKVFLECVQDMDHENMFWYRQDPGLGLRLIYFSYDVKMKEKGDIPEGYSVSREKKERFSLILESASTNQTSMYLCASTSTGRFSAQYFGPGTRLLVL.

Notes on this clone: Sequence at one end of the junction differs from germline and may be a read error. V and J are TRBV9 and TRBJ2-3; 7 positions match TRBD2. This CDR3 contains 16 residues. Germline lookup yields CDR1 SGDLS and CDR2 YYNGEE. This chain's CDR3 is CASIVEGGSRADTQYF. The CDR3, as DNA: TGTGCCAGCATCGTAGAGGGAGGGAGCAGGGCAGATACGCAGTATTTT.

This clone has at least ten counts. The chain combines TRBV7-9 with TRBJ2-7; TRBD2 might be the D (6 bases). Germline loops: CDR1 SEHNR, CDR2 FQNEAQ (reference sequence). The CDR3 is 13 amino acids. Deletions cut 0 bases from V and 6 bases from J, with 9 bases between. This CDR3 reads CASSLAEGREQYF. In DNA form, the CDR3 reads TGTGCCAGCAGCTTAGCGGAGGGGCGCGAGCAGTACTTC.

This clone occurred many times. The chain links TRBV28 to TRBJ1-4, with D maybe TRBD1 (5 bases). The V and J ends lost 7 bases and 4 bases respectively, with 13 bases between them. Germline CDR1 is MDHEN and CDR2 is SYDVKM. The CDR3 length is 14 residues. The CDR3 here is CASNPGRHNEKLFF. In nucleotides, the CDR3 is TGTGCCAGCAACCCGGGACGGCATAATGAAAAACTGTTTTTT.

This chain uses TRBV20-1 with TRBJ1-2, with TRBD1 identical over 7 bases. Germline trimming cut 5 bases from V and 4 bases from J; bases unmatched to any gene: 7. Per germline, CDR1 DFQATT and CDR2 SNEGSKA (reference sequence). This CDR3 is built from 13 residues. The chain's CDR3 is CSALDRAPYGYTF. DNA of the CDR3: TGCAGTGCTCTTGACAGGGCCCCCTATGGCTACACCTTC.

J is TRBJ2-1 and V is TRBV5-1; D is perhaps TRBD2 (5 bases). This CDR3 is 13 amino acids long. Trimming removed 0 bases from V and 7 bases from J, with 8 bases in between. Germline CDR1 SGHRS, CDR2 YFSETQ. The CDR3 region is CASSLASGNEQFF. The CDR3 coding sequence is TGCGCCAGCAGCTTGGCCTCGGGGAATGAGCAGTTCTTC.

With regard to this clone: This clone may be a read error of a much larger clone one base away. This sample also contains other DNA sequences that code for the same CDR3. This rearrangement joins TRBV18 to TRBJ2-1; D perhaps matches TRBD2 (6 bases). CDR3 size: 15 residues. V lost 2 bases to trimming and J lost 7 bases, with 15 bases between them. CDR1 and CDR2 from the germline V gene are KGHSH and LQKENI. CDR3 protein: CASSPKTSGSNEQFF. The CDR3 bases are TGTGCCAGCTCACCAAAGACTAGTGGGAGTAATGAGCAGTTCTTC. The entire variable domain, with the rest obtained from reference TRBV18 and TRBJ2-1, is as follows: NAGVMQNPRHLVRRRGQEARLRCSPMKGHSHVYWYRQLPEEGLKFMVYLQKENIIDESGMPKERFSAEFPKEGPSILRIQQVVRGDSAAYFCASSPKTSGSNEQFFGPGTRLTVL.

This clone was detected many times. The genes are TRBV7-2 and TRBJ2-1, with D uncertain. This CDR3 contains 13 residues. Trimming cost V 7 bases and J 2 bases, with 9 bases left between them. Germline V gene lookup returns CDR1 SGHTA and CDR2 FQGNSA. CDR3 residues: CASNPGPYNEQFF. In DNA form, the CDR3 reads TGTGCCAGCAACCCGGGCCCCTACAATGAGCAGTTCTTC.

This clone was seen ten or more times. This chain links TRBV28 with TRBJ1-2, with 8 bases fitting TRBD1. From germline, CDR1 is MDHEN and CDR2 SYDVKM. This CDR3 has 14 amino acids. Germline trimming cut 3 bases from V and 6 bases from J; bases unmatched to any gene: 6. CDR3 in amino acids: CASSLDRVYDGYTF. The CDR3, as DNA: TGTGCCAGCAGTTTGGACAGGGTGTATGATGGCTACACCTTC.

The genes are TRBV5-1 and TRBJ2-2; 11 bases line up with TRBD2. Germline CDR1 is SGHRS and CDR2 is YFSETQ. This CDR3 contains 16 residues. After removal of 2 bases from V and 4 bases from J, the junction contained 4 bases not matched to a gene. The CDR3 protein is CASSFTSGRGTGELFF. CDR3 nucleotide sequence: TGCGCCAGCAGCTTTACTAGCGGGAGAGGCACCGGGGAGCTGTTTTTT.

This clone came up many times. This sequence joins TRBV5-1 and TRBJ1-1; TRBD1 aligns across 8 bases. The CDR3 loop spans 13 amino acids. Germline values: CDR1 SGHRS, CDR2 YFSETQ. With 4 bases clipped from V and 5 bases from J, the junction kept 4 bases outside the gene matches. In nucleotides, the CDR3 is TGCGCCAGCAGCCCAGACAGGGGTACTGAAGCTTTCTTT. It yields the protein CASSPDRGTEAFF.

The table lists this clone with many counts. The J gene is TRBJ1-1, the V gene TRBV7-9; a weak D match, TRBD1 (6 bases). V was pared by 5 bases and J by 7 bases, with 17 bases between. The CDR3 totals 14 residues. Germline assignment: CDR1 SEHNR and CDR2 FQNEAQ (reference sequence). For the CDR3, the DNA is TGTGCCAGCAGCGTCGTCACAGGGATGGGTGAAGCTTTCTTT. This encodes CASSVVTGMGEAFF.